Shown below are 26 T cell receptor beta chains from a single sample sequenced in a study of liver allograft versus peripheral blood T cells. Across the study: Repertoires from peripheral blood of liver transplant recipients were compared with those inside their transplanted livers.

TCRdb independently ran MiXCR on the reads; one entry per CDR3 protein. The data contain about 2,600 distinct CDR3 sequences, about a fifth of them singletons. The receptors shown here come from a human patient who had a liver transplant. T cells may partly derive from the graft donor.

Comments on this clonotype: Given a much more abundant clone one base away, this may be a read error. The chain links TRBV27 to TRBJ2-1; TRBD2 matches at 7 bases. Germline V gives CDR1 MNHEY, CDR2 SMNVEV (reference sequence). This CDR3 comprises 16 residues. Here the CDR3 reads CASSSRGGGAYNGQFF. DNA of the CDR3: TGTGCCAGCAGCTCGCGGGGCGGGGGAGCCTACAATGGGCAGTTCTTC.

The table lists this clonotype with many counts. The genes are TRBV6-5 and TRBJ1-5; D gene unclear. The CDR3 is made up of 15 amino acids. Trimming removed 6 bases from V and 0 bases from J, with 12 bases in between. Per germline, CDR1 MNHEY and CDR2 SVGAGI. The CDR3 DNA is TGTGCCAGCAGGTCGACACATGATAGCAATCAGCCCCAGCATTTT. This gives the protein CASRSTHDSNQPQHF.

J is TRBJ1-4 and V is TRBV6-6; possibly TRBD1 for D (6 bases). Trimming pared 4 bases from V and 4 bases from J, leaving 22 bases between. This CDR3 comprises 18 residues. Looked up from germline, CDR1 is MNHNY and CDR2 is SVGAGI (reference sequence). CDR3: CASSSRTQGRGDNEKLFF. In nucleotides, the CDR3 is TGTGCCAGCAGTTCCAGGACACAAGGCAGGGGAGATAATGAAAAACTGTTTTTT.

This clonotype is medium-sized in the sample. The CDR3 sequence: CASTNGLGSLDIQYF. For the CDR3, the DNA is TGTGCCAGTACCAACGGCTTGGGGTCGTTGGACATTCAGTACTTC. J is TRBJ2-4 and V is TRBV5-4; no clear D. CDR3 length equals 15 residues. The V end was cut by 8 bases, the J end by 8 bases, with 23 bases between. CDR1 is SGHNT and CDR2 is YYREEE in the germline V gene (reference sequence).

This clonotype was counted many times. The chain joins TRBV7-9 to TRBJ2-7; 8 nucleotides match TRBD1. V lost 2 bases to trimming and J lost 4 bases; unmatched junction nucleotides: 10. The CDR3 sequence is 16 residues long. Looked up from germline, CDR1 is SEHNR and CDR2 is FQNEAQ (reference sequence). This CDR3 is CASSLMQGASAYEQYF. The CDR3 DNA sequence: TGTGCCAGCAGCTTAATGCAGGGGGCATCGGCTTACGAGCAGTACTTC.

This clonotype is classed as medium-sized. The chain couples TRBV13 to TRBJ1-1, with D unclear. Trimming pared 2 bases from V and 3 bases from J, leaving 4 bases between. This CDR3 comprises 12 residues. The V gene's germline CDR1 is PRHDT and CDR2 FYEKMQ (reference sequence). The CDR3 sequence: CASSLQYTEAFF. As DNA, the CDR3 is TGTGCCAGCAGCTTACAGTACACTGAAGCTTTCTTT.

This clonotype occurred a few times. The J gene is TRBJ2-1, the V gene TRBV7-9; D is undetermined. The CDR3 length is 15 residues. The germline gives CDR1 SEHNR, CDR2 FQNEAQ (reference sequence). V lost 5 bases, J lost 2 bases, and 13 bases lay in between. CDR3 bases: TGTGCCAGCAGCCCAGCCCCCACCACCTACAATGAGCAGTTCTTC. As protein: CASSPAPTTYNEQFF.

This clonotype has only a few counts. This chain links TRBV6-1 with TRBJ2-7, with TRBD2 matching over 7 bases. The germline CDR1 and CDR2 sequences are MNHNS and SASEGT. V lost 0 bases and J lost 0; bases outside the gene matches: 5. There are 16 residues in the CDR3. In DNA, the CDR3 is TGTGCCAGCAGTGAAGCTAGCGGGTTTAGCTCCTACGAGCAGTACTTC. Translation: CASSEASGFSSYEQYF.

The chain couples TRBV2 to TRBJ1-6; D is undetermined. The V gene's germline CDR1 is SNHLY and CDR2 FYNNEI. The CDR3 consists of 14 residues. V dropped 5 bases and J dropped 0 bases, with 5 bases sitting between them. This CDR3 is CASSLSSYNSPLHF. The CDR3 nucleotides are TGTGCCAGCAGTCTCAGCTCCTATAATTCACCCCTCCACTTT.

This clonotype is medium-sized. This chain connects TRBV10-3 to TRBJ2-1; 8 nucleotides align to TRBD2. This CDR3 has 15 amino acids. Germline loops: CDR1 ENHRY, CDR2 SYGVKD. J lost 6 bases, V lost 10 bases, and 14 bases had no gene match. This CDR3 is CATTSAAVAFNEQFF. CDR3 DNA sequence: TGTGCCACGACTAGCGCCGCAGTTGCATTCAATGAGCAGTTCTTC.

This chain uses TRBV19 with TRBJ1-5; D is undetermined. V was clipped by 5 bases and J by 6 bases, with 14 bases between them. The CDR3 runs 14 residues. In germline, CDR1 is LNHDA, CDR2 SQIVND (reference sequence). CDR3 nucleotides: TGTGCCAGTAGTTACGCGGGGATGGGTCAGCCCCAGCATTTT. Protein product: CASSYAGMGQPQHF. The full variable domain, rest sourced from reference TRBV19 and TRBJ1-5, is DGGITQSPKYLFRKEGQNVTLSCEQNLNHDAMYWYRQDPGQGLRLIYYSQIVNDFQKGDIAEGYSVSREKKESFPLTVTSAQKNPTAFYLCASSYAGMGQPQHFGDGTRLSIL.

The V and J genes are TRBV7-9 and TRBJ2-1; D possibly corresponds to TRBD1 (5 bases). V dropped 5 bases and J dropped 4 bases, with 15 bases sitting between them. CDR3 length equals 15 residues. From germline, CDR1 is SEHNR and CDR2 FQNEAQ (reference sequence). CDR3 amino acids: CASSPRTPKYNEQFF. The CDR3 bases are TGTGCCAGCAGCCCTAGGACACCGAAGTACAATGAGCAGTTCTTC.

This clonotype was seen at least ten times. V usage is TRBV5-6 and J usage is TRBJ1-1; unclear D gene. Trimming took off 4 bases at V and 7 bases at J, with 11 bases between the two ends. Germline loops: CDR1 SGHDT, CDR2 YYEEEE. The CDR3 covers 12 residues. CDR3 amino acids: CASSPGGGEAFF. The CDR3, as DNA: TGTGCCAGCAGCCCAGGAGGCGGTGAAGCTTTCTTT.

J is TRBJ2-2 and V is TRBV12-3 or TRBV12-4; 9 positions match TRBD2. V dropped 5 bases and J dropped 8; count of bases not matched to a gene: 6. The CDR3 sequence is 14 residues long. The CDR3 bases are TGTGCCAGCAGTAGCGGGGGGACCTCGGGGGAGCTGTTTTTT. Protein product: CASSSGGTSGELFF.

This clonotype is categorized as medium-sized. The chain recombines TRBV29-1 with TRBJ1-1, with TRBD1 matching 8 bases. Losses at the gene ends were 8 bases for V and 2 bases for J; bases not matched to a gene: 7. CDR3 length: 13 amino acids. Looked up from germline, CDR1 is SQVTM and CDR2 is ANQGSEA. The CDR3 sequence is CSTLGQANTEAFF. CDR3 DNA sequence: TGCAGCACCCTGGGACAGGCTAACACTGAAGCTTTCTTT.

This clonotype has a count of ten or more. The V and J genes are TRBV11-3 and TRBJ2-6; tentatively, D is TRBD1 (7 bases). V lost 0 bases and J 2 bases, leaving 20 bases between the germline ends. CDR3 length equals 20 residues. Germline V CDR1 and CDR2: SGHNT, YENEEA. Here the CDR3 reads CASSLEPPGQGGPGANVLTF. CDR3 coding DNA: TGTGCCAGCAGCTTAGAACCCCCAGGGCAGGGGGGCCCTGGGGCCAACGTCCTGACTTTC.

Within the sample, this clonotype is large. This chain uses TRBV29-1 with TRBJ1-2; a weak D match, TRBD1 (5 bases). V lost 3 bases and J 4 bases, leaving 9 bases between the germline ends. The CDR3 runs 12 residues. Germline CDR1 SQVTM, CDR2 ANQGSEA. The CDR3 loop reads CSVDLGLYGYTF. The CDR3 bases are TGCAGCGTTGACTTGGGACTCTATGGCTACACCTTC. The whole variable domain, remainder taken from reference TRBV29-1 and TRBJ1-2, is SAVISQKPSRDICQRGTSLTIQCQVDSQVTMMFWYRQQPGQSLTLIATANQGSEATYESGFVIDKFPISRPNLTFSTLTVSNMSPEDSSIYLCSVDLGLYGYTFGSGTRLTVV.

This clonotype was picked up many times. The chain employs TRBV9 and TRBJ2-1; D not resolved. This CDR3 has 12 residues. Trimming cost V 0 bases and J 7 bases, with 5 bases left between them. Germline V CDR1 and CDR2: SGDLS, YYNGEE. The CDR3 DNA follows: TGTGCCAGCAGCGTAGCTGGGAATGAGCAGTTCTTC. It encodes CASSVAGNEQFF. Combining the CDR3 with reference TRBV9 and TRBJ2-1 gives the whole variable domain DSGVTQTPKHLITATGQRVTLRCSPRSGDLSVYWYQQSLDQGLQFLIQYYNGEERAKGNILERFSAQQFPDLHSELNLSSLELGDSALYFCASSVAGNEQFFGPGTRLTVL.

The table lists this clonotype with a few counts. The chain recombines TRBV2 with TRBJ2-7, with TRBD2 as a possible D gene (5 bases). Trimming cost V 3 bases and J 2 bases, with 11 bases left between them. The CDR3 is 14 residues long. Germline V gives CDR1 SNHLY, CDR2 FYNNEI. The CDR3: CASSDEVGAYEQYF. In DNA, the CDR3 is TGTGCCAGCAGTGATGAGGTCGGGGCCTACGAGCAGTACTTC.

This clonotype is labeled as medium-sized. The genes are TRBV6-1 and TRBJ2-3; 12 positions match TRBD2. Germline V gives CDR1 MNHNS, CDR2 SASEGT. Trimming cost V 4 bases and J 4 bases; bases outside gene matches: 0. The length of the CDR3 is 14 residues. As DNA, the CDR3 is TGTGCCAGCAGTGGGACTAGCGGGGCAGATACGCAGTATTTT. It encodes CASSGTSGADTQYF.

A remark on this clonotype: A read error may explain this, as a much larger clone is one base away. The V gene is TRBV19, the J gene TRBJ2-1; TRBD2 is a possible D gene (5 bases). This CDR3 is built from 14 residues. CDR1 and CDR2 from the germline V gene are LNHDA and SQIVND (reference sequence). V lost 3 bases, J lost 10 bases, and 16 bases lay in between. The CDR3 here is CASSMGPGRYEQFF. In DNA, the CDR3 is TGTGCCAGTAGTATGGGCCCGGGGAGATACGAGCAGTTCTTC.

This clonotype was seen a few times. The gene calls are TRBV15 and TRBJ2-1, with D possibly being TRBD1 (6 bases). Germline values: CDR1 LNHNV, CDR2 YYDKDF (reference sequence). This CDR3 spans 13 amino acids. Trimming removed 3 bases from V and 9 bases from J, with 12 bases in between. The CDR3 region has the DNA TGTGCCACCAGCAGTCGCAGGGGTAGTGAGCAGTTCTTC. Its protein is CATSSRRGSEQFF.

There are a few counts of this clonotype. V usage is TRBV6-5 and J usage is TRBJ2-3, with TRBD1 matching over 7 bases. The germline V gene encodes CDR1 MNHEY and CDR2 SVGAGI. V lost 2 bases and J lost 1; bases outside the gene matches: 0. This CDR3 region has 14 residues. The chain's CDR3 is CASSYDRGTDTQYF. In nucleotides, the CDR3 is TGTGCCAGCAGTTACGACAGGGGCACAGATACGCAGTATTTT.

In its sample, this clonotype was seen many times. The chain joins TRBV24-1 to TRBJ2-7; weak D call: TRBD1 (6 bases). The germline V gene encodes CDR1 KGHDR and CDR2 SFDVKD. The CDR3 loop spans 13 amino acids. Trimming stripped 3 bases from V and 5 bases from J, with 10 bases between. Here the CDR3 reads CATSDDRLNEQYF. The CDR3, as DNA: TGTGCCACCAGTGATGACAGGCTCAACGAGCAGTACTTC.

This clonotype qualifies as medium-sized. V and J are TRBV27 and TRBJ2-5; the match to TRBD2 covers 12 bases. The CDR3 is made up of 18 amino acids. In germline, CDR1 is MNHEY, CDR2 SMNVEV (reference sequence). Trimming removed 0 bases from V and 5 bases from J; junction bases left unmatched: 10. This chain's CDR3 is CASSLSSLAGGAAETQYF. Written as DNA, the CDR3 is TGTGCCAGCAGTTTATCCTCGCTAGCGGGAGGGGCCGCCGAGACCCAGTACTTC.

In this sample, this clonotype turned up a few times. The genes are TRBV13 and TRBJ2-1; D perhaps matches TRBD2 (6 bases). The germline V and J ends were trimmed by 3 bases and 5 bases, with 11 bases remaining between them. Germline V CDR1 and CDR2: PRHDT, FYEKMQ (reference sequence). The CDR3 runs 14 residues. This CDR3 is CASSLLPGDNEQFF. CDR3 sequence (DNA): TGTGCCAGCAGCTTGTTGCCGGGGGACAATGAGCAGTTCTTC.